The 3 T cell receptor beta chains reported below all come from one sample, sequenced in a study of OX40 agonist ivuxolimab in advanced cancers. Repertoires were generated with immunoSEQ multiplex PCR, while TCRdb's copy carries only in-frame clones and drops some. The table includes just over 50,000 clones, about 80% detected once. The source was CD4+ or CD8+ T cells sorted from blood, collected in a trial of the OX40 agonist ivuxolimab. The receptors stem from an adult with an advanced solid tumor such as melanoma, head and neck, liver or kidney cancer.

The chain is built from TRBV7-2 and TRBJ1-6, with TRBD1 as a possible D gene (6 bases). From germline, CDR1 is SGHTA and CDR2 FQGNSA. CDR3 size: 14 residues. Trimming left V 3 bases short and J 9 bases short, with 12 bases between. The CDR3 sequence is CASSLLQGSSPLHF. Written as DNA, the CDR3 is TGTGCCAGCAGCTTGTTGCAGGGGAGTTCACCCCTCCACTTT.

The chain joins TRBV7-4 to TRBJ2-1; D gene ambiguous. The ends were cut back, 0 bases at V and 5 bases at J, with 8 bases in the middle. The V gene's germline CDR1 is SGHVT and CDR2 SQSDAQ. There are 14 residues in the CDR3. CDR3 loop: CASSLASTHNEQFF. The CDR3 DNA reads as TGTGCCAGCAGCTTAGCGTCGACCCACAATGAGCAGTTCTTC.

The rearrangement uses TRBV28 and TRBJ1-2, with D perhaps TRBD1 (6 bases). CDR3 size: 12 residues. V gave up 8 bases and J gave up 4 bases, with 11 bases separating them. CDR1 is MDHEN, CDR2 SYDVKM, per germline. The CDR3 loop reads CASGGRVYGYTF. The CDR3 bases are TGTGCCAGCGGGGGCAGGGTCTATGGCTACACCTTC.